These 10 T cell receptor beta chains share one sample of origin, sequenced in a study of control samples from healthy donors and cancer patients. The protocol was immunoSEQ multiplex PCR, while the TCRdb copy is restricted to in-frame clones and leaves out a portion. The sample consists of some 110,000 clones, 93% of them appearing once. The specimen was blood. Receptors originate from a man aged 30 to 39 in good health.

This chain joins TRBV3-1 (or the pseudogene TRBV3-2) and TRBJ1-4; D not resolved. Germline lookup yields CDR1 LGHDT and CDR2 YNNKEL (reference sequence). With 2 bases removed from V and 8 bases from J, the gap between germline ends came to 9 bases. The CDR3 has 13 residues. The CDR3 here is CASSQLGREKLFF. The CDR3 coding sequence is TGTGCCAGCAGCCAACTCGGAAGGGAAAAACTGTTTTTT.

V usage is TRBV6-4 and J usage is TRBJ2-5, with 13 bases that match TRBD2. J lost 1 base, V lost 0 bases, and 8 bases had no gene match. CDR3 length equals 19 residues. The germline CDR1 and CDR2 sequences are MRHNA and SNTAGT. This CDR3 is CASSDSVGGTSGVQETQYF. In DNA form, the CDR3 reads TGTGCCAGCAGTGACTCGGTTGGGGGGACTAGCGGGGTCCAAGAGACCCAGTACTTC.

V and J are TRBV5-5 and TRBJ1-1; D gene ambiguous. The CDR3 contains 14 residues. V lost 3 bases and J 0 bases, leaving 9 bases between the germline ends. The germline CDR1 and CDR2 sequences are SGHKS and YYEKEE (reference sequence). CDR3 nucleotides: TGTGCCAGCAGCTACGCGACGATGAACACTGAAGCTTTCTTT. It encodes CASSYATMNTEAFF.

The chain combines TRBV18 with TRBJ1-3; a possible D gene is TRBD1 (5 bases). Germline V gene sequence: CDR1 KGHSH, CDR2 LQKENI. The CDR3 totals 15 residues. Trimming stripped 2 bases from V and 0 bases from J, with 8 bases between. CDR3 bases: TGTGCCAGCTCACCATCTACAGGCTCTGGAAACACCATATATTTT. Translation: CASSPSTGSGNTIYF.

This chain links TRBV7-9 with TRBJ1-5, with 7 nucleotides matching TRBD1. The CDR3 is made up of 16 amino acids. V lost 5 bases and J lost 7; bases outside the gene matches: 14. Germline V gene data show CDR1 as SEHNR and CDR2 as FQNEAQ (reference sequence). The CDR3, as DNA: TGTGCCAGCAGCCAGTCGACAGGGTTGGTGCAGCAGCCCCAGCATTTT. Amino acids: CASSQSTGLVQQPQHF.

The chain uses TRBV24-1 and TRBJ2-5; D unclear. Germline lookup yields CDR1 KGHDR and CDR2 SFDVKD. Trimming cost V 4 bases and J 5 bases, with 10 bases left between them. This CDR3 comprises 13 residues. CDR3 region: CATSDILRETQYF. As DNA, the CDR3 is TGTGCCACCAGTGACATACTCAGGGAGACCCAGTACTTC.

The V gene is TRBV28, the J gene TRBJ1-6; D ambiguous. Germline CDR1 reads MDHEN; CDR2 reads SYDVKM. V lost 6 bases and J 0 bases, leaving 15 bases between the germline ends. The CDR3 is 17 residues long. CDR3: CASSPLGTISYNSPLHF. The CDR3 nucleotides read TGTGCCAGCAGCCCCCTCGGCACCATCTCCTATAATTCACCCCTCCACTTT.

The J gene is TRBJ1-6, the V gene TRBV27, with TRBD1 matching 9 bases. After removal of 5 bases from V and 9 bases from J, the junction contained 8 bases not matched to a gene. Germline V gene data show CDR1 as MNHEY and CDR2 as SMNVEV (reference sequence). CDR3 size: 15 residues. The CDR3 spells CASSPGDRVASPLHF. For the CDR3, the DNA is TGTGCCAGCAGTCCCGGGGACAGGGTTGCTTCACCCCTCCACTTT.

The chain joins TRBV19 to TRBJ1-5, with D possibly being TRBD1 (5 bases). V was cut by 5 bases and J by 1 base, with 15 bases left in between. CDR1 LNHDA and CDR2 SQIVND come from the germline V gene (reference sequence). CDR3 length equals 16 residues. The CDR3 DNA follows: TGTGCCAGTAGTCCCCGGGGGAGCGGGAGCAATCAGCCCCAGCATTTT. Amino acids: CASSPRGSGSNQPQHF. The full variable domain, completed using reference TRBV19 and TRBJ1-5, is DGGITQSPKYLFRKEGQNVTLSCEQNLNHDAMYWYRQDPGQGLRLIYYSQIVNDFQKGDIAEGYSVSREKKESFPLTVTSAQKNPTAFYLCASSPRGSGSNQPQHFGDGTRLSIL.

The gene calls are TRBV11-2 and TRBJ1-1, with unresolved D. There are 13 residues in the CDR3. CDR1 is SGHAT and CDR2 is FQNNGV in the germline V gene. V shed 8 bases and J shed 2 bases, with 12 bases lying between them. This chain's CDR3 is CASARYENTEAFF. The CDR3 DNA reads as TGTGCCAGCGCGAGGTACGAAAACACTGAAGCTTTCTTT.